This T cell receptor beta chain appears in the sequencing data of a study of cytomegalovirus exposure and HLA in healthy donors. Regarding the study as a whole: When analyzed later, the rates of TCR association showed variation by HLA locus, with DRB1 the most and HLA-C the fewest. TCR beta V- and J-gene trimming, according to a later analysis, was linked to a missense DCLRE1C variant.

The CDR3 runs 12 residues. Per the germline V gene, CDR1 is SGHDT and CDR2 is YYEEEE. V dropped 3 bases and J dropped 7 bases, with 8 bases sitting between them. The PCR was carried out with 60 Vbeta primers and 13 Jbeta primers. Produced via immunoSEQ multiplex PCR; TCRdb's table is partial and in-frame only. The data hold about 160,000 clones, with 60% to 80% observed a single time. With respect to this clone: Its target is not known.

The specimen sequenced was PBMCs. The source of this sequence is a man in his fifties or sixties in good health and CMV-seropositive. The chain uses TRBV5-6 and TRBJ2-1; possible D gene TRBD2, 5 bases. Written as DNA, the CDR3 is TGTGCCAGCAGCTGGACGGGAAATGAGCAGTTCTTC. Translation gives CASSWTGNEQFF.